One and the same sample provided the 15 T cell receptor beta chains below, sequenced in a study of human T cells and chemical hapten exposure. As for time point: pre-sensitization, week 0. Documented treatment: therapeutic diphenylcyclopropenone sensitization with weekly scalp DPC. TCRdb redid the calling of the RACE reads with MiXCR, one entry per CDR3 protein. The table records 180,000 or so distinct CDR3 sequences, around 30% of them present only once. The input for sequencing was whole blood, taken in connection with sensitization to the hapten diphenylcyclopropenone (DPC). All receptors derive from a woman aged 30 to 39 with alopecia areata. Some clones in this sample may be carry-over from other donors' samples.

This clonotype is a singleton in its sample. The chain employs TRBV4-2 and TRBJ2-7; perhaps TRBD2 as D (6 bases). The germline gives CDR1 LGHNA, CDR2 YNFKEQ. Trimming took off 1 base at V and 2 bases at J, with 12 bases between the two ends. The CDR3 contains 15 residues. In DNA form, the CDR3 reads TGTGCCAGCAGCCAAGGCGGGGCCGCCCCCTACGAGCAGTACTTC. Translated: CASSQGGAAPYEQYF.

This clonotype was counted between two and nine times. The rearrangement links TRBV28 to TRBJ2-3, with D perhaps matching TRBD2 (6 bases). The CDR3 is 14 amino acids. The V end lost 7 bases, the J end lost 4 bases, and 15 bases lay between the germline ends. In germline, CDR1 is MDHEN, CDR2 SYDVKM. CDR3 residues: CASNGGGAPDTQYF. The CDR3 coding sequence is TGTGCCAGCAATGGGGGAGGAGCCCCAGATACGCAGTATTTT.

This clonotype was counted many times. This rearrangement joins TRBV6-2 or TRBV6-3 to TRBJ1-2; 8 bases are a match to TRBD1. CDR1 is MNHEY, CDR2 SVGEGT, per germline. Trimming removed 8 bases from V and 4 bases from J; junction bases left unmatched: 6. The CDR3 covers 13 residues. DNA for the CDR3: TGTGCCAGCCGAGCAGGGGGCATCTATGGCTACACCTTC. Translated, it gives CASRAGGIYGYTF.

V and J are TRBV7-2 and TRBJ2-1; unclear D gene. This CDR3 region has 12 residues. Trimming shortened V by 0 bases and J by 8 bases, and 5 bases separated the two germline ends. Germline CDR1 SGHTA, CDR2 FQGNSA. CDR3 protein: CASSLALYEQFF. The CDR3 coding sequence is TGTGCCAGCAGCTTAGCCCTATATGAGCAGTTCTTC. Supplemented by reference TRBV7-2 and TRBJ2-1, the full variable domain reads GAGVSQSPSNKVTEKGKDVELRCDPISGHTALYWYRQSLGQGLEFLIYFQGNSAPDKSGLPSDRFSAERTGGSVSTLTIQRTQQEDSAVYLCASSLALYEQFFGPGTRLTVL.

DNA for the CDR3: TGTGCCATCAGTATAGCGGGGGGAGAACAAGAGACCCAGTACTTC. Its protein product is CAISIAGGEQETQYF. The chain couples TRBV10-3 to TRBJ2-5; 10 bases align to TRBD2. With V trimmed by 5 bases and J by 2 bases, 5 bases remained unmatched. Per the germline V gene, CDR1 is ENHRY and CDR2 is SYGVKD. This CDR3 is built from 15 residues.

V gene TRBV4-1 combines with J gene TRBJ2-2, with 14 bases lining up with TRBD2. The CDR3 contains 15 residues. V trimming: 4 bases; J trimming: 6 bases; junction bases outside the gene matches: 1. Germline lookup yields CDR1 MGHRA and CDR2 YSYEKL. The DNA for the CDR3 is TGCGCCAGCAGCCCGACTAGCGGGAGGGCCGGGGAGCTGTTTTTT. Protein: CASSPTSGRAGELFF.

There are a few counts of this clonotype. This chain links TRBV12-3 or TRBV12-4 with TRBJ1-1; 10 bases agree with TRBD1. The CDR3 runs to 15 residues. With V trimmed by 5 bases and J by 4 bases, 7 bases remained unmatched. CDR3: CASSLTGGESTEAFF. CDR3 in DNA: TGTGCCAGCAGTCTGACAGGGGGCGAGTCCACTGAAGCTTTCTTT.

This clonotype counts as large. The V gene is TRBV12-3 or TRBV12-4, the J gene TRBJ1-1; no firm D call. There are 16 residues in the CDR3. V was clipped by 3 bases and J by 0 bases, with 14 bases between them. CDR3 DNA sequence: TGTGCCAGCAGTTTTTCCTCGACTCCCTTGAACACTGAAGCTTTCTTT. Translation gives CASSFSSTPLNTEAFF.

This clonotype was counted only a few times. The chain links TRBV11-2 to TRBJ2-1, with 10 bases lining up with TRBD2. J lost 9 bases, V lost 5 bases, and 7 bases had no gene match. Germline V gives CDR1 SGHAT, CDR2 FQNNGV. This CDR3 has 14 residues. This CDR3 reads CASSHPAGGVEQFF. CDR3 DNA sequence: TGTGCCAGCAGCCACCCAGCGGGAGGGGTTGAGCAGTTCTTC.

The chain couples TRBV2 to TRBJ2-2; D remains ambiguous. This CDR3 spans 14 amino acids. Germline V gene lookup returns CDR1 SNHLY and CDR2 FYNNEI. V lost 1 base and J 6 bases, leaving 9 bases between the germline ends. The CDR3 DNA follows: TGTGCCAGCAGTGAAGTTTACGGGTCCGGGGAGCTGTTTTTT. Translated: CASSEVYGSGELFF.

The CDR3 region is CASSGTANIQYF. CDR3 DNA sequence: TGTGCCAGCAGTGGTACTGCGAACATTCAGTACTTC. This chain uses TRBV6-1 with TRBJ2-4, with unresolved D. Germline V CDR1 and CDR2: MNHNS, SASEGT. V was shortened by 4 bases and J by 7 bases, with 8 bases between the two germline ends. The CDR3 consists of 12 residues.

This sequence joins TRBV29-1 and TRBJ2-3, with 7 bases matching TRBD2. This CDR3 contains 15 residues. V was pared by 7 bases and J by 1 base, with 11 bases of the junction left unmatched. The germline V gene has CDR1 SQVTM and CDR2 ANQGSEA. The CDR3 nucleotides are TGCAGCGCCTCTAGGGAGGGCCGGGGCACAGATACGCAGTATTTT. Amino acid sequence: CSASREGRGTDTQYF.

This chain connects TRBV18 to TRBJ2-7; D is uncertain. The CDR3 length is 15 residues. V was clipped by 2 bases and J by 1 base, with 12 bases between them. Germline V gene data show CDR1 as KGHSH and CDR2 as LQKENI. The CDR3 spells CASSPGSGLSYEQYF. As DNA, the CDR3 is TGTGCCAGCTCACCAGGGTCAGGCCTATCCTACGAGCAGTACTTC.

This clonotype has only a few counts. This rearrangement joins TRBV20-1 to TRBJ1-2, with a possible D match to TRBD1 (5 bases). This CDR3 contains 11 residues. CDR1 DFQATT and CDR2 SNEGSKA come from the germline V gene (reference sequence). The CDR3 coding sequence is TGCAGCGCGGATGAAGGGGCGGCGGGCACCTTC. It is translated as CSADEGAAGTF.

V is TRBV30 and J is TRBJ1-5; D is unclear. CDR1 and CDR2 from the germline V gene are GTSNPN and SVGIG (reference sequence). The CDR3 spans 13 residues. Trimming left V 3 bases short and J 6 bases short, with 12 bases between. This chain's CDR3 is CAWSKSPSQPQHF. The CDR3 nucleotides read TGTGCCTGGAGCAAATCACCAAGTCAGCCCCAGCATTTT.